The 16 T cell receptor beta chains given below trace back to one sample, sequenced in a study of blood T cell repertoires in COVID-19. Clones were read by immunoSEQ multiplex PCR, and TCRdb kept only the in-frame ones, dropping some. The data contain under 60,000 clones, roughly 85% of them singletons. The specimen sequenced was peripheral blood. The source of these receptors is a man between 65 and 85 years old with acute or convalescent COVID-19.

The V and J genes are TRBV5-1 and TRBJ2-3; 7 bases are a match to TRBD1. Germline CDR1 SGHRS, CDR2 YFSETQ. V was clipped by 0 bases and J by 2 bases; unmatched bases: 3. The CDR3 is 15 residues long. The CDR3 DNA reads as TGCGCCAGCAGCTTGGGGGACAGAATCACAGATACGCAGTATTTT. Translating gives CASSLGDRITDTQYF.

The chain recombines TRBV30 with TRBJ1-4; D gene ambiguous. Trimming took off 0 bases at V and 12 bases at J, with 11 bases between the two ends. The CDR3 is 12 residues long. CDR1 is GTSNPN and CDR2 is SVGIG in the germline V gene (reference sequence). CDR3 loop: CAWSVIRSQLFF. The DNA for the CDR3 is TGTGCCTGGAGTGTAATACGGTCCCAACTGTTTTTT.

J is TRBJ2-3 and V is TRBV7-3; 13 bases are shared with TRBD2. CDR3 length equals 16 residues. The V gene end was trimmed by 4 bases and the J gene end by 4 bases; junction bases not matched to a gene: 5. CDR1 SGHTA and CDR2 FQGTGA come from the germline V gene. In DNA, the CDR3 is TGTGCCAGCAGCTCGGGACTAGCGGGAACCGCAGATACGCAGTATTTT. Its protein is CASSSGLAGTADTQYF.

The chain has TRBV4-2 and TRBJ1-6, with D uncertain. The CDR3 is made up of 14 amino acids. The germline V gene has CDR1 LGHNA and CDR2 YNFKEQ. Trimming left V 0 bases short and J 9 bases short, with 9 bases between. The CDR3 sequence: CASSQDYASSPLHF. DNA of the CDR3: TGTGCCAGCAGCCAAGACTACGCTAGTTCACCCCTCCACTTT.

The CDR3 loop is CAWNADEGTYEQYF. The CDR3 region has the DNA TGTGCCTGGAATGCTGATGAGGGTACCTACGAGCAGTACTTC. V gene TRBV30 combines with J gene TRBJ2-7, with D tentatively TRBD2 (5 bases). The CDR3 is 14 amino acids. V lost 4 bases and J 2 bases, leaving 15 bases between the germline ends. CDR1 and CDR2 from the germline V gene are GTSNPN and SVGIG (reference sequence).

The CDR3 reads CASRDYSGRASYEQYF. The DNA for the CDR3 is TGTGCCAGCAGAGACTATAGCGGGAGGGCCTCCTACGAGCAGTACTTC. The chain recombines TRBV27 with TRBJ2-7, with 11 bases identical to TRBD2. Germline CDR1 reads MNHEY; CDR2 reads SMNVEV (reference sequence). V lost 6 bases, J lost 0 bases, and 7 bases stayed unmatched. This CDR3 is 16 amino acids long.

This clone was seen a single time. The rearrangement links TRBV6-5 to TRBJ2-7; 8 nucleotides match TRBD2. V dropped 0 bases and J dropped 0; count of bases not matched to a gene: 4. CDR1 is MNHEY and CDR2 is SVGAGI in the germline V gene. This CDR3 has 16 residues. The CDR3 DNA reads TGTGCCAGCAGTTACTCTCGTAGCGGGATCTCCTACGAGCAGTACTTC. Amino acids: CASSYSRSGISYEQYF.

The chain is built from TRBV9 and TRBJ1-3; 8 positions match TRBD1. The length of the CDR3 is 16 residues. V was pared by 4 bases and J by 2 bases, with 8 bases of the junction left unmatched. From germline, CDR1 is SGDLS and CDR2 YYNGEE. CDR3 nucleotide sequence: TGTGCCAGCAGCTCACGACAGGGGCTTACTGGAAACACCATATATTTT. This encodes CASSSRQGLTGNTIYF.

V is TRBV6-5 and J is TRBJ2-1; 7 nucleotides agree with TRBD2. Germline CDR1 is MNHEY and CDR2 is SVGAGI. Trimming removed 7 bases from V and 3 bases from J; junction bases left unmatched: 6. The CDR3 spans 14 residues. Here the CDR3 DNA reads TGTGCCAGCACCCGACTAGCCATCTACAATGAGCAGTTCTTC. It specifies CASTRLAIYNEQFF.

This clone was observed a few times. The rearrangement uses TRBV7-2 and TRBJ2-5; 10 nucleotides agree with TRBD2. Germline values: CDR1 SGHTA, CDR2 FQGNSA. V was clipped by 2 bases and J by 1 base; unmatched bases: 1. The CDR3 is made up of 15 amino acids. The CDR3 sequence: CASSLRTSGQETQYF. The CDR3 DNA is TGTGCCAGCAGCTTAAGGACTAGCGGCCAAGAGACCCAGTACTTC.

The chain couples TRBV3-1 (or the pseudogene TRBV3-2) to TRBJ1-3; D remains ambiguous. Germline loops: CDR1 LGHDT, CDR2 YNNKEL (reference sequence). V lost 0 bases, J lost 5 bases, and 23 bases lay in between. The CDR3 is 19 residues long. The CDR3 sequence is CASSQDGMEALDLRNTIYF. CDR3 sequence (DNA): TGTGCCAGCAGCCAAGACGGAATGGAGGCACTCGACCTTCGAAACACCATATATTTT.

This clone was counted once. The rearrangement uses TRBV5-6 and TRBJ2-7, with D possibly matching TRBD2 (6 bases). This CDR3 region has 12 residues. The germline V gene encodes CDR1 SGHDT and CDR2 YYEEEE. The germline V and J ends were trimmed by 3 bases and 3 bases, with 7 bases remaining between them. CDR3 in amino acids: CASSWGDYEQYF. In nucleotides, the CDR3 is TGTGCCAGCAGCTGGGGGGACTACGAGCAGTACTTC.

The chain carries TRBV9 and TRBJ1-5; 10 bases match TRBD1. Germline loops: CDR1 SGDLS, CDR2 YYNGEE. The CDR3 extends over 15 amino acids. J lost 7 bases, V lost 4 bases, and 8 bases had no gene match. CDR3 DNA: TGTGCCAGCAGCCCCTCCGGGACAGGGGTCCAGCCCCAGCATTTT. Residues: CASSPSGTGVQPQHF.

The chain links TRBV6-5 to TRBJ2-5; 7 bases map to TRBD1. Germline V lookup: CDR1 MNHEY, CDR2 SVGAGI. Trimming at V came to 6 bases and at J to 5 bases, leaving 12 bases not matched to a gene. This CDR3 comprises 15 residues. CDR3 nucleotides: TGTGCCAGCAGAGGAATAGGGGGCAGAAGGGAGACCCAGTACTTC. It encodes CASRGIGGRRETQYF.

The gene calls are TRBV5-1 and TRBJ1-1; 7 bases agree with TRBD1. The CDR3 is 14 amino acids. V trimming: 5 bases; J trimming: 1 base; junction bases outside the gene matches: 5. In germline, CDR1 is SGHRS, CDR2 YFSETQ. The CDR3 is CASRPGQTNTEAFF. The CDR3 DNA follows: TGCGCCAGCAGACCGGGACAGACGAACACTGAAGCTTTCTTT.

This sequence joins TRBV5-1 and TRBJ2-3; TRBD1 might be the D (6 bases). The CDR3 covers 14 residues. Germline assignment: CDR1 SGHRS and CDR2 YFSETQ. V lost 4 bases and J lost 0, with 9 bases in between. CDR3 sequence (DNA): TGCGCCAGCAGCCCAGGGGATAGCACAGATACGCAGTATTTT. Its protein product is CASSPGDSTDTQYF.